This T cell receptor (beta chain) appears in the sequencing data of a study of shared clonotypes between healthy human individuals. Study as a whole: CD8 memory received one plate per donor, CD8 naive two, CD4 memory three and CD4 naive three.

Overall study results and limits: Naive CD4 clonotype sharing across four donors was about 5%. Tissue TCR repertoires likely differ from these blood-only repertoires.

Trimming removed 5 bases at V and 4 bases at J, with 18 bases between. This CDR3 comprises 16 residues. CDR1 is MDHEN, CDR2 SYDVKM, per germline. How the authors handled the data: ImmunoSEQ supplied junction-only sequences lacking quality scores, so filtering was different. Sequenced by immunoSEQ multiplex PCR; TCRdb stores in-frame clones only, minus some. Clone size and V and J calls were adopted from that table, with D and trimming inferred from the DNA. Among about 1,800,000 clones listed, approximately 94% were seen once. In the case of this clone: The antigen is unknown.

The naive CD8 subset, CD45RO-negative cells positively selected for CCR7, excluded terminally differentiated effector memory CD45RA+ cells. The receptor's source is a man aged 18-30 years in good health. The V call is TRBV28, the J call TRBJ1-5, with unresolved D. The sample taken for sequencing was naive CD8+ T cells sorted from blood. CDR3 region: CASSPPFGRKNQPQHF. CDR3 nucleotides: TGTGCCAGCAGTCCCCCTTTTGGGCGGAAGAATCAGCCCCAGCATTTT.